This TCR beta chain was obtained from a study of cytomegalovirus exposure and HLA in healthy donors. The V end lost 0 bases, the J end lost 1 base, and 7 bases lay between the germline ends. Germline V gives CDR1 SGHRS, CDR2 YFSETQ. The CDR3 is 14 residues long. Concerning this clone: Its specificity is unknown.

This PCR relied on a set of 60 Vbeta primers and 13 Jbeta primers. Assay used: immunoSEQ multiplex PCR; TCRdb lists only in-frame clones, some missing. The table has around 170,000 clones, about 85% seen once. Study-level points and caveats: The authors enumerated roughly 180 TCR beta chains as linked to cytomegalovirus. Previously analyzed data showed that most TCR beta V segments were productive at a frequency of about 90% or about 30%.

The source material was PBMCs. V is TRBV5-1 and J is TRBJ1-1; D uncertain. The receptor was derived from a middle-aged man in good health and CMV-seronegative. CDR3 nucleotide sequence: TGCGCCAGCAGCTTGGAGGCGGGGAACACTGAAGCTTTCTTT. Protein product: CASSLEAGNTEAFF.